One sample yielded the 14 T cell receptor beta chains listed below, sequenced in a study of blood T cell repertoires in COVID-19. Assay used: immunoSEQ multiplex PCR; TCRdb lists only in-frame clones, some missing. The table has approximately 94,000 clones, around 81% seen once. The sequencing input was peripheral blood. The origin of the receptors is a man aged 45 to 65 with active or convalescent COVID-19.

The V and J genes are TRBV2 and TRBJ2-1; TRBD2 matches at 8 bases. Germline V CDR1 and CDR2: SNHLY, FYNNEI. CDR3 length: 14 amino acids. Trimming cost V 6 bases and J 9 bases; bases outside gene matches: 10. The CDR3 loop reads CASRESGGVGEQFF. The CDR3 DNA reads TGTGCCAGCAGGGAGTCGGGGGGGGTTGGTGAGCAGTTCTTC. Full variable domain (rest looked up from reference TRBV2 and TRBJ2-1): EPEVTQTPSHQVTQMGQEVILRCVPISNHLYFYWYRQILGQKVEFLVSFYNNEISEKSEIFDDQFSVERPDGSNFTLKIRSTKLEDSAMYFCASRESGGVGEQFFGPGTRLTVL.

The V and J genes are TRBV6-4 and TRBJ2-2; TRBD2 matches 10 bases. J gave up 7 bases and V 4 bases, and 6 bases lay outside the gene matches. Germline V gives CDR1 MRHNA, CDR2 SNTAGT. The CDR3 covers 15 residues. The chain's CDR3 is CASSALAGASGELFF. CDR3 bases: TGTGCCAGCAGTGCGCTAGCGGGAGCTAGCGGGGAGCTGTTTTTT.

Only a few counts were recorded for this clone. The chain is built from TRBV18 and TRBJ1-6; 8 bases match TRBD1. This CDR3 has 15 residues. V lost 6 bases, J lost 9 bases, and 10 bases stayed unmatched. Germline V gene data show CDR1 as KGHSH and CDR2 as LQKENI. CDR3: CASSQEQGGSSPLHF. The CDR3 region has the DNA TGTGCCAGCTCGCAGGAACAGGGGGGGTCTTCACCCCTCCACTTT.

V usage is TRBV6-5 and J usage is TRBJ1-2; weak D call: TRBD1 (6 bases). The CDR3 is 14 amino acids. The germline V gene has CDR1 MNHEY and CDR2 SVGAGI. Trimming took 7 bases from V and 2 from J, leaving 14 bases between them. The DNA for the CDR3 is TGTGCCAGCAACCCCGGCGACAGGAACTATGGCTACACCTTC. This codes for CASNPGDRNYGYTF.

CDR3 loop: CASSQERRTEQYF. The CDR3 DNA is TGTGCCAGCAGCCAAGAGCGGAGGACCGAGCAGTACTTC. The V and J genes are TRBV3-1 (or the pseudogene TRBV3-2) and TRBJ2-7, with TRBD2 as a possible D gene (5 bases). Trimming left V 0 bases short and J 6 bases short, with 9 bases between. This CDR3 comprises 13 residues. Germline V lookup: CDR1 LGHDT, CDR2 YNNKEL (reference sequence).

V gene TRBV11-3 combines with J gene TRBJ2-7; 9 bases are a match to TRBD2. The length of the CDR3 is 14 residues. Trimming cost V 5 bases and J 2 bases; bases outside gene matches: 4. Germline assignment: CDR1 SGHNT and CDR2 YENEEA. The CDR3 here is CASSISGGTYEQYF. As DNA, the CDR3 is TGTGCCAGCAGCATAAGCGGGGGGACCTACGAGCAGTACTTC.

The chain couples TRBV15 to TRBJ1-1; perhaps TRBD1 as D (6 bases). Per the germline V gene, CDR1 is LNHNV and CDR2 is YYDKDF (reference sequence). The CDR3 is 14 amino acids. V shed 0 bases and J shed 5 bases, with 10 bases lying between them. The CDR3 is CATSRDSGATEAFF. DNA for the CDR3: TGTGCCACCAGCAGAGATTCAGGGGCTACTGAAGCTTTCTTT.

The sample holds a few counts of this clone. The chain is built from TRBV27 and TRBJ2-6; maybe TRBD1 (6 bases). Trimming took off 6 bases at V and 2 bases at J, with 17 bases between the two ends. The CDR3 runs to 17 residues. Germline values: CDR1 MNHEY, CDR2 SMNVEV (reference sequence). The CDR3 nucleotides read TGTGCCAGCAGGTCCTCTGGGGGCGAGGCTGGGGCCAACGTCCTGACTTTC. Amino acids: CASRSSGGEAGANVLTF.

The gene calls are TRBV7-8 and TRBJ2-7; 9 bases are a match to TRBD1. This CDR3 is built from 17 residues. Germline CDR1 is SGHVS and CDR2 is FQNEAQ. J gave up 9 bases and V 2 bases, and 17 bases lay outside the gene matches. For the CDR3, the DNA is TGTGCCAGCAGCTTAATCGCGTCCGGGACAGGGTCCGGCGGGCAGTACTTC. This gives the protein CASSLIASGTGSGGQYF.

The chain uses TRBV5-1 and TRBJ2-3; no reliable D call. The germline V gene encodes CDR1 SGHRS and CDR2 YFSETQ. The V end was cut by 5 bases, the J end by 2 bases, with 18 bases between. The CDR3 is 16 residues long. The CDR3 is CASRESPGLPTDTQYF. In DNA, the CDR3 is TGCGCCAGCAGAGAATCCCCTGGGCTCCCCACAGATACGCAGTATTTT.

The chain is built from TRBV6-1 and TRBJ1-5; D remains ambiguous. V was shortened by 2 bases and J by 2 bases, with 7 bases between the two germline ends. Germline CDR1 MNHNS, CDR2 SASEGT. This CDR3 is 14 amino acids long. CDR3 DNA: TGTGCCAGCAGTGAAACGAGGGGCAATCAGCCCCAGCATTTT. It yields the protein CASSETRGNQPQHF.

CDR3 sequence: CASSFQGGSYNSPLHF. DNA for the CDR3: TGTGCCAGTAGTTTCCAGGGTGGCTCCTATAATTCACCCCTCCACTTT. V gene TRBV19 combines with J gene TRBJ1-6, with a tentative D call TRBD1 (5 bases). The CDR3 is 16 amino acids. V gave up 5 bases and J gave up 0 bases, with 11 bases separating them. Germline CDR1 is LNHDA and CDR2 is SQIVND (reference sequence).

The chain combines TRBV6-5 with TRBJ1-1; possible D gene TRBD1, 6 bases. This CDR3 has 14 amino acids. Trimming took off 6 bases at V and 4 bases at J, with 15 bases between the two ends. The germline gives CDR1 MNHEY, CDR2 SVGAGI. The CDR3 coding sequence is TGTGCCAGCAGCCGGACAGAGGGATTCACTGAAGCTTTCTTT. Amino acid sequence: CASSRTEGFTEAFF.

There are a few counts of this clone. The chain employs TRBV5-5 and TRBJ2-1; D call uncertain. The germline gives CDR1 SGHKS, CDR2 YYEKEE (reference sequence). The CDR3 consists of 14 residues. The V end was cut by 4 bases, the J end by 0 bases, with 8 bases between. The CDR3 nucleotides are TGTGCCAGCAGCCACAGTAGCTCCTACAATGAGCAGTTCTTC. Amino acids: CASSHSSSYNEQFF.